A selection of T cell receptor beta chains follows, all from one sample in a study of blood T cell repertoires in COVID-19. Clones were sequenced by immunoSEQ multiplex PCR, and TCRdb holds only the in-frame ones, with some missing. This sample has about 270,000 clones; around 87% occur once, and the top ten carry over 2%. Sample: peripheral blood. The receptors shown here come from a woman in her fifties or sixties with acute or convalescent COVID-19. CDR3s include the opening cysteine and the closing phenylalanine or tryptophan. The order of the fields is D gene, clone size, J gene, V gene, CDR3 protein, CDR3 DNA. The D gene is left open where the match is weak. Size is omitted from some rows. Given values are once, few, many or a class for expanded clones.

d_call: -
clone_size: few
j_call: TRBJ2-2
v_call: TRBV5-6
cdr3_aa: CASSLWASSDGELFF
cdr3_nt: TGTGCCAGCAGCTTGTGGGCAAGTTCTGACGGGGAGCTGTTTTTT

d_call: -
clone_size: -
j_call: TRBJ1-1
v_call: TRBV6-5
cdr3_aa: CASLWGDTEAFF
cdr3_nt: TGTGCCAGCCTTTGGGGGGACACTGAAGCTTTCTTT

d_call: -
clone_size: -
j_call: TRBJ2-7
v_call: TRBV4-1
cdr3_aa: CASSQDSEDRSYEQYF
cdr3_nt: TGCGCCAGCAGCCAAGATAGCGAGGACCGCTCCTACGAGCAGTACTTC

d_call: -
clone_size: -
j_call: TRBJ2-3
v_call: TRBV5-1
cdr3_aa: CASSLATATDTQYF
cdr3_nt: TGCGCCAGCAGCTTGGCGACAGCCACAGATACGCAGTATTTT

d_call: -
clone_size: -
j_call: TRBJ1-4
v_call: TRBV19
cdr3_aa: CASKRGGPFGEKLFF
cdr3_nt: TGTGCCAGTAAGCGGGGGGGCCCCTTTGGAGAAAAACTGTTTTTT

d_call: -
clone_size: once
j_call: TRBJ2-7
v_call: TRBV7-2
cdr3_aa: CASSLVSSGENEQYF
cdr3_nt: TGTGCCAGCAGCCTAGTGAGTTCAGGGGAGAACGAGCAGTACTTC

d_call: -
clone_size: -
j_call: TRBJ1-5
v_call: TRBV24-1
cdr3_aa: CATSDSGQITQPQHF
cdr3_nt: TGTGCCACCAGTGACTCGGGACAAATAACTCAGCCCCAGCATTTT

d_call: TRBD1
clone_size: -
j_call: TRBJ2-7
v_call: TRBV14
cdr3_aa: CASSPVGQGAGYEQYF
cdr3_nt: TGTGCCAGCAGCCCAGTCGGACAGGGGGCGGGCTACGAGCAGTACTTC

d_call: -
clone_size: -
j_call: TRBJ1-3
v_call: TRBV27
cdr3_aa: CASSSRTAAGNTIYF
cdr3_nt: TGTGCCAGCAGTTCGCGGACAGCCGCTGGAAACACCATATATTTT

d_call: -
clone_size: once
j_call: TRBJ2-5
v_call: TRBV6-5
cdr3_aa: CASSYSKETQYF
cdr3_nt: TGTGCCAGCAGTTACTCTAAAGAGACCCAGTACTTC

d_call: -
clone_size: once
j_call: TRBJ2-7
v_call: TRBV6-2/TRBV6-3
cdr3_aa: CASSYRSTFSYEQYF
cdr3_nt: TGTGCCAGCAGTTACCGATCGACTTTCTCCTACGAGCAGTACTTC

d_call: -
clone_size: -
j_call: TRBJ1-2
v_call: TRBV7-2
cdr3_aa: CASSLGIKGVVGYTF
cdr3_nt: TGTGCCAGCAGCTTAGGGATAAAGGGAGTGGTTGGCTACACCTTC

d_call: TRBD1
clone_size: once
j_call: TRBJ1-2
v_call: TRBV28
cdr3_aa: CASRSTGSPQRYTF
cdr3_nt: TGTGCCAGCCGATCGACAGGGTCCCCTCAACGCTACACCTTC

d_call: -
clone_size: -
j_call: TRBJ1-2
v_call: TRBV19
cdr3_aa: CASSMQELYGYTF
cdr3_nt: TGTGCCAGTAGTATGCAAGAACTCTATGGCTACACCTTC

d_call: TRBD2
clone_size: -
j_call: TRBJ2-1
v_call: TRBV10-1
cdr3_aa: CASSGSFSNEQFF
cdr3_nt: TGCGCCAGTAGCGGGAGCTTTAGTAATGAGCAGTTCTTC

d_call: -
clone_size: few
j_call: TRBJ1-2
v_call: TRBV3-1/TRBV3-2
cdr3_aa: CASSPQANYGYTF
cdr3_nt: TGTGCCAGCAGCCCGCAGGCAAACTATGGCTACACCTTC

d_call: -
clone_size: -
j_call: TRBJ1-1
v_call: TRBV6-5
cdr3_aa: CASSTVRRTNTEAFF
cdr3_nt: TGTGCCAGCAGTACCGTGAGGCGTACTAACACTGAAGCTTTCTTT

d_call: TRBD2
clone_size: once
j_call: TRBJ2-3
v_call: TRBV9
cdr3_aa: CASSFGLAGGRDTQYF
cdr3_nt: TGTGCCAGCAGCTTCGGCCTAGCGGGAGGGCGCGATACGCAGTATTTT

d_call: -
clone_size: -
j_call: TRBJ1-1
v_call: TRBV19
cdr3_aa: CASSISGNTEAFF
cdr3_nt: TGTGCCAGTAGTATCTCCGGGAACACTGAAGCTTTCTTT

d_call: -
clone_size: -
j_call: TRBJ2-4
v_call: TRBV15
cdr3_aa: CATSRDSPGYIQYF
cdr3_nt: TGTGCCACCAGCAGAGATTCCCCAGGATACATTCAGTACTTC

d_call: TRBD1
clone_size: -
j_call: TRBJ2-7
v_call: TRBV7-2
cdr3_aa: CASSLGGQGSYEQYF
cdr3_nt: TGTGCCAGCAGCTTAGGAGGACAGGGGAGCTACGAGCAGTACTTC

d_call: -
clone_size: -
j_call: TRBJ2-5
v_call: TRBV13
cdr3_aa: CASSSTGQNRETQYF
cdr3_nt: TGTGCCAGCAGCTCCACAGGTCAGAACAGGGAGACCCAGTACTTC

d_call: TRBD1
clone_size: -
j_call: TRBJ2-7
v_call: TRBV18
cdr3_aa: CASSAGTGAYEQYF
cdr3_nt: TGTGCCAGCTCAGCCGGGACAGGGGCCTACGAGCAGTACTTC

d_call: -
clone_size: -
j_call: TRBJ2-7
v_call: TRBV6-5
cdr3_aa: CASGRDFSSYEQYF
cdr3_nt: TGTGCCAGCGGCAGGGACTTCAGCTCCTACGAGCAGTACTTC

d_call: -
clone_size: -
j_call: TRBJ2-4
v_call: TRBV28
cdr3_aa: CASRELAKNIQYF
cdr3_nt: TGTGCCAGCAGGGAGTTAGCCAAAAACATTCAGTACTTC

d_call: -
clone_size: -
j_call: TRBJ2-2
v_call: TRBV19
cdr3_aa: CASSIFRGNTGELFF
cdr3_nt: TGTGCCAGTAGTATATTTCGAGGGAACACCGGGGAGCTGTTTTTT

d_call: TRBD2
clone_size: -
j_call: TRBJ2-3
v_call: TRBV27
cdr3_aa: CASSLSGGAGKGFSSTDTQYF
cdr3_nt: TGTGCCAGCAGTTTAAGTGGGGGAGCGGGAAAAGGTTTTTCTAGCACAGATACGCAGTATTTT

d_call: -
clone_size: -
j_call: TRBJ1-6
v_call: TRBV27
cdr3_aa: CASSIPGWTPLHF
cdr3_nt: TGTGCCAGCAGTATCCCGGGGTGGACACCCCTCCACTTT

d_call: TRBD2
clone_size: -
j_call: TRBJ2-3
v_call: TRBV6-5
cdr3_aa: CAARLAGGGDTQYF
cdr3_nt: TGTGCCGCCAGACTAGCGGGAGGGGGAGATACGCAGTATTTT